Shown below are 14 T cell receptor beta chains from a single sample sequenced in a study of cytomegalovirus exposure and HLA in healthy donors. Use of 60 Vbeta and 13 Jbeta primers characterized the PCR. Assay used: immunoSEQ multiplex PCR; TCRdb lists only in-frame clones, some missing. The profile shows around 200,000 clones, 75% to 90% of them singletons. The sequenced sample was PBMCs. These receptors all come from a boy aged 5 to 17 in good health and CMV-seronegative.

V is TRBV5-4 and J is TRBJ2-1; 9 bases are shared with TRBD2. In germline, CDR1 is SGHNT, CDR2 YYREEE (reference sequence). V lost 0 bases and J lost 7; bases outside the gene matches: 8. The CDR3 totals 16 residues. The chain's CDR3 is CASSLGSSGGWNEQFF. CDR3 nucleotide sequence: TGTGCCAGCAGCTTGGGGAGCAGCGGGGGGTGGAATGAGCAGTTCTTC.

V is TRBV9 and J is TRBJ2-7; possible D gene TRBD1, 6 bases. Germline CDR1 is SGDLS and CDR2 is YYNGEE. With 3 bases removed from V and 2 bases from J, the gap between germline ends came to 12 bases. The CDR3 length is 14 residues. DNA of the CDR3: TGTGCCAGCAGCGCATCGGACAGAACCTACGAGCAGTACTTC. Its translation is CASSASDRTYEQYF.

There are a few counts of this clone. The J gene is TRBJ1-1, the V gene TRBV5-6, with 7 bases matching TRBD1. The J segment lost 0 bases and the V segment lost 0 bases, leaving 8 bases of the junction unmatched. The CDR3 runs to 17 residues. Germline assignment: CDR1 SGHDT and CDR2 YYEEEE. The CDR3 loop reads CASSLVGQEFMNTEAFF. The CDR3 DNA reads TGTGCCAGCAGCTTGGTAGGACAGGAGTTCATGAACACTGAAGCTTTCTTT.

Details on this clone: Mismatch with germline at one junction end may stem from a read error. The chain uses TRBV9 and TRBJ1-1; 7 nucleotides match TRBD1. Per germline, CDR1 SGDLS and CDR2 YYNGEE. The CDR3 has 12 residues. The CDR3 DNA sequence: TGTGCCAGCAGCGTCGGGGACAGTGCCCAGATCTTT. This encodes CASSVGDSAQIF.

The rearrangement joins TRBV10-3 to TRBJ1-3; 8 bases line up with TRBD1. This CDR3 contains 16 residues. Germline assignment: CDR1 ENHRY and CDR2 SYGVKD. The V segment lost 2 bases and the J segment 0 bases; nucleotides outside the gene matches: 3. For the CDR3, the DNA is TGTGCCATCAGTGAGAGGACAGGGCTCTCTGGAAACACCATATATTTT. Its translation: CAISERTGLSGNTIYF.

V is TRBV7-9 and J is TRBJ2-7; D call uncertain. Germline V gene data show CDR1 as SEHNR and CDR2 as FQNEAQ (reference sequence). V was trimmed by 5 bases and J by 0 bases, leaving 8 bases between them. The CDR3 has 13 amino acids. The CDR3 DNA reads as TGTGCCAGCAGCCCGCCTAGCTCCTACGAGCAGTACTTC. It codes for CASSPPSSYEQYF.

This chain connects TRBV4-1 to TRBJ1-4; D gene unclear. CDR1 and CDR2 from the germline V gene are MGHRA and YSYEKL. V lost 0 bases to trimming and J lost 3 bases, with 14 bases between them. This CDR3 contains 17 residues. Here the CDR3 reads CASSQESGLRSNEKLFF. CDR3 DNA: TGCGCCAGCAGCCAAGAGTCCGGACTTAGGTCTAATGAAAAACTGTTTTTT.

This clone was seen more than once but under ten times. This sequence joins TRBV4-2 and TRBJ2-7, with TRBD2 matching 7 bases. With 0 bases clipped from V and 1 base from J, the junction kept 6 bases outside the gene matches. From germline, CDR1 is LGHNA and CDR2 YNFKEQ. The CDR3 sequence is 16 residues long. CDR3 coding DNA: TGTGCCAGCAGCCAAGATGGGGGGGGACCTTCCTACGAGCAGTACTTC. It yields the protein CASSQDGGGPSYEQYF.

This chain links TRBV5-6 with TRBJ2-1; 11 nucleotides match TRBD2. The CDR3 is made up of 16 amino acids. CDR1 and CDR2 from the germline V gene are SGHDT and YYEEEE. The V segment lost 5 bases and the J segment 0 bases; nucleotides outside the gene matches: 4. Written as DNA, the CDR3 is TGTGCCAGCAGTTCAGGGACTAGCGGCTCCTACAATGAGCAGTTCTTC. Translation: CASSSGTSGSYNEQFF.

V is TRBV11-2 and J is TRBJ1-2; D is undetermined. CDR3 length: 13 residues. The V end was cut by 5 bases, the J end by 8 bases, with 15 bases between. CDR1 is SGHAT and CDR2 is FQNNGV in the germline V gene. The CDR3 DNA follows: TGTGCCAGCAGCCTTAACAGTCTTGAGGGCTACACCTTC. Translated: CASSLNSLEGYTF.

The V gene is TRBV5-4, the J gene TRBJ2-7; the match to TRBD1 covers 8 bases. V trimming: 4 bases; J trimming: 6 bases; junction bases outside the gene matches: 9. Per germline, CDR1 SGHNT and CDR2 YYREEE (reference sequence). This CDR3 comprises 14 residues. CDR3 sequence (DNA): TGTGCCAGCAGCCCCCGGACAGGGCAAGGCGAGCAGTACTTC. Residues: CASSPRTGQGEQYF.

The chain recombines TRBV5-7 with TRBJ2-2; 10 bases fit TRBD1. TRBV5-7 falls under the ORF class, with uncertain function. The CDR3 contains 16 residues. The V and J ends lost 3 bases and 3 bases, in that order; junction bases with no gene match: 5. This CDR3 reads CASSSKDRGDTGELFF. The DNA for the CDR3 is TGTGCCAGCAGCTCGAAGGACAGGGGGGACACCGGGGAGCTGTTTTTT.

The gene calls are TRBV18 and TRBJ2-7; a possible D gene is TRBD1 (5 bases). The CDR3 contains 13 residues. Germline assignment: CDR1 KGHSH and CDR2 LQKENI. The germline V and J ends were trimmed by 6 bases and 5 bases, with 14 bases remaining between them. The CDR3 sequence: CASSPAPGNEQYF. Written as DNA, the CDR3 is TGTGCCAGCTCGCCCGCCCCAGGGAACGAGCAGTACTTC.

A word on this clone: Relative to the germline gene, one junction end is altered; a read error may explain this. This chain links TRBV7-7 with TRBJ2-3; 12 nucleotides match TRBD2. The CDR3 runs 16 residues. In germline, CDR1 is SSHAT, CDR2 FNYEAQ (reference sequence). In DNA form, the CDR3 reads TGTGCTAGCAGCGCTACTAGCGGGGGGCCTACAGATACGCAGTATTTT. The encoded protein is CASSATSGGPTDTQYF.